These T cell receptor beta chains were read from a single sample in a study of blood T cell repertoires in COVID-19. Produced via immunoSEQ multiplex PCR; TCRdb's table is partial and in-frame only. The profile shows approximately 290,000 clones, 90% of them singletons. Material for sequencing was PBMCs or T cells enriched from blood (not recorded which). These receptors were obtained from a woman in her twenties or thirties who had recovered from COVID-19. The CDR3 runs from the conserved cysteine through the conserved F or W. The order of the fields is D gene, J gene, clone size, V gene, CDR3 DNA, CDR3 protein. D genes are given only for firm matches. Not all rows give a size; the values are once, few, many and, for expanded clones, a class.

d_call: TRBD2; j_call: TRBJ2-1; clone_size: -; v_call: TRBV20-1; cdr3_nt: TGCAGTGCTAGGGGGGGGAGTGAGCAGTTCTTC; cdr3_aa: CSARGGSEQFF
d_call: TRBD1; j_call: TRBJ1-2; clone_size: -; v_call: TRBV3-1/TRBV3-2; cdr3_nt: TGTGCCAGCAGCCAAGTCGTAGGACAGGGTGGAAGCTATGGCTACACCTTC; cdr3_aa: CASSQVVGQGGSYGYTF
d_call: TRBD2; j_call: TRBJ2-7; clone_size: -; v_call: TRBV5-4; cdr3_nt: TGTGCCAGCAGCTTTGGTGGTAGCGGGAGTCCCACCTCCTACGAGCAGTACTTC; cdr3_aa: CASSFGGSGSPTSYEQYF
d_call: -; j_call: TRBJ1-3; clone_size: -; v_call: TRBV28; cdr3_nt: TGTGCCAGCACCCTCGGAGGGTCCGGAAACACCATATATTTT; cdr3_aa: CASTLGGSGNTIYF
d_call: -; j_call: TRBJ1-2; clone_size: -; v_call: TRBV7-9; cdr3_nt: TGTGCCAGCAGCTTTTCAGGGAACTATGGCTACACCTTC; cdr3_aa: CASSFSGNYGYTF
d_call: TRBD1; j_call: TRBJ2-2; clone_size: -; v_call: TRBV6-2/TRBV6-3; cdr3_nt: TGTGCCAGCAGTTCCGACAGGGTAACCGGGGAGCTGTTTTTT; cdr3_aa: CASSSDRVTGELFF
d_call: -; j_call: TRBJ1-1; clone_size: -; v_call: TRBV10-3; cdr3_nt: TGTGCCATCAGTAAGTCACTATTCGACGCTTTCTTT; cdr3_aa: CAISKSLFDAFF
d_call: TRBD1; j_call: TRBJ2-2; clone_size: -; v_call: TRBV7-3; cdr3_nt: TGTGCCAGCAGCTTATGGGCAGGGGGCGCCGCCGGGGAGCTGTTTTTT; cdr3_aa: CASSLWAGGAAGELFF
d_call: TRBD1; j_call: TRBJ2-2; clone_size: -; v_call: TRBV13; cdr3_nt: TGTGCCAGCAGCCAGGACAGGGGAAACACCGGGGAGCTGTTTTTT; cdr3_aa: CASSQDRGNTGELFF
d_call: TRBD1; j_call: TRBJ1-6; clone_size: -; v_call: TRBV18; cdr3_nt: TGTGCCAGCTCACCACTAACCGGGACAGGGAGCTCCTATAATTCACCCCTCCACTTT; cdr3_aa: CASSPLTGTGSSYNSPLHF
d_call: -; j_call: TRBJ1-5; clone_size: -; v_call: TRBV7-2; cdr3_nt: TGTGCCAGCAGCTTAGCAGCCCATCAGCCCCAGCATTTT; cdr3_aa: CASSLAAHQPQHF
d_call: -; j_call: TRBJ2-1; clone_size: once; v_call: TRBV27; cdr3_nt: TGTGCCAGCAGTTCGACCGGGGGATACAATGAGCAGTTCTTC; cdr3_aa: CASSSTGGYNEQFF
d_call: -; j_call: TRBJ1-1; clone_size: -; v_call: TRBV12-3/TRBV12-4; cdr3_nt: TGTGCCAGCAGCCCTCCGGGGGTTACTGAAGCTTTCTTT; cdr3_aa: CASSPPGVTEAFF
d_call: -; j_call: TRBJ1-2; clone_size: -; v_call: TRBV6-5; cdr3_nt: TGTGCCACCACCGGTGGGTTACTAGAGTATGGCTACACCTTC; cdr3_aa: CATTGGLLEYGYTF
d_call: -; j_call: TRBJ1-1; clone_size: -; v_call: TRBV19; cdr3_nt: TGTGCCAGTAGTGAGGGAGTGGGCACTGAAGCTTTCTTT; cdr3_aa: CASSEGVGTEAFF
d_call: TRBD2; j_call: TRBJ2-3; clone_size: -; v_call: TRBV5-1; cdr3_nt: TGCGCCAGCAGCTTGCGTCTAGCGGGAGGCGATACGCAGTATTTT; cdr3_aa: CASSLRLAGGDTQYF
d_call: TRBD2; j_call: TRBJ2-3; clone_size: once; v_call: TRBV18; cdr3_nt: TGTGCCAGCTCACCACCGTCGGGGGGAGATACGCAGTATTTT; cdr3_aa: CASSPPSGGDTQYF
d_call: -; j_call: TRBJ1-2; clone_size: -; v_call: TRBV6-5; cdr3_nt: TGTGCCAGCAGCCAAGGGACTAGTGGCTACACCTTC; cdr3_aa: CASSQGTSGYTF
d_call: TRBD2; j_call: TRBJ2-3; clone_size: -; v_call: TRBV30; cdr3_nt: TGTGCCTGGGGCAGGGGTCCTAGCGGGCTTACTAGCACAGATACGCAGTATTTT; cdr3_aa: CAWGRGPSGLTSTDTQYF
d_call: -; j_call: TRBJ1-4; clone_size: -; v_call: TRBV4-1; cdr3_nt: TGCGCCAGCAGCCATATAAATGAAAAACTGTTTTTT; cdr3_aa: CASSHINEKLFF
d_call: TRBD2; j_call: TRBJ2-5; clone_size: -; v_call: TRBV5-5; cdr3_nt: TGTGCCAGCAGCTTGGAGCGCGGGAGCGAAGAGACCCAGTACTTC; cdr3_aa: CASSLERGSEETQYF
d_call: TRBD1; j_call: TRBJ1-4; clone_size: -; v_call: TRBV7-2; cdr3_nt: TGTGCCAGCAGCTTAGAATACAGGGGTAATGAAAAACTGTTTTTT; cdr3_aa: CASSLEYRGNEKLFF
d_call: TRBD1; j_call: TRBJ2-7; clone_size: -; v_call: TRBV28; cdr3_nt: TGTGCCAGCAGTTATTGGGGACAGGGGGCGGACGAGCAGTACTTC; cdr3_aa: CASSYWGQGADEQYF
d_call: TRBD1; j_call: TRBJ1-2; clone_size: -; v_call: TRBV30; cdr3_nt: TGTGCCTGGAGTCCTCGGGACAGGAGAAACTATGGCTACACCTTC; cdr3_aa: CAWSPRDRRNYGYTF
d_call: -; j_call: TRBJ2-2; clone_size: -; v_call: TRBV7-8; cdr3_nt: TGTGCCAGCAGCCCCACAGGGAACACCGGGGAGCTGTTTTTT; cdr3_aa: CASSPTGNTGELFF
d_call: -; j_call: TRBJ2-2; clone_size: -; v_call: TRBV10-2; cdr3_nt: TGCGCCAGCAGTGAGATTGGCAATTCCGGGGAGCTGTTTTTT; cdr3_aa: CASSEIGNSGELFF
d_call: -; j_call: TRBJ2-3; clone_size: -; v_call: TRBV27; cdr3_nt: TGTGCCAGCACTCCTGGGCGGGGTGGGAGACGGAGAAGCACAGATACGCAGTATTTT; cdr3_aa: CASTPGRGGRRRSTDTQYF
d_call: -; j_call: TRBJ2-7; clone_size: few; v_call: TRBV19; cdr3_nt: TGTGCCAGTAGTAGGACACCCTACGAGCAGTACTTC; cdr3_aa: CASSRTPYEQYF
d_call: TRBD1; j_call: TRBJ1-2; clone_size: -; v_call: TRBV9; cdr3_nt: TGTGCCAGCAGCGGGACGAGACAGGGGGCTAACTATGGCTACACCTTC; cdr3_aa: CASSGTRQGANYGYTF
d_call: -; j_call: TRBJ2-1; clone_size: -; v_call: TRBV9; cdr3_nt: TGTGCCAGCAGCGTTGGGCCCGGGACTCTAGGTAACAATGAGCAGTTCTTC; cdr3_aa: CASSVGPGTLGNNEQFF
d_call: TRBD2; j_call: TRBJ2-2; clone_size: -; v_call: TRBV6-6; cdr3_nt: TGTGCCAGCAGTACCCCCAGCGGGGGGGCAACCGGGGAGCTGTTTTTT; cdr3_aa: CASSTPSGGATGELFF
d_call: -; j_call: TRBJ1-1; clone_size: -; v_call: TRBV21-1; cdr3_nt: TGTGCCAGCAGCTCCACCGGGACAGGGGGCGGATGGACTGAAGCTTTCTTT; cdr3_aa: CASSSTGTGGGWTEAFF